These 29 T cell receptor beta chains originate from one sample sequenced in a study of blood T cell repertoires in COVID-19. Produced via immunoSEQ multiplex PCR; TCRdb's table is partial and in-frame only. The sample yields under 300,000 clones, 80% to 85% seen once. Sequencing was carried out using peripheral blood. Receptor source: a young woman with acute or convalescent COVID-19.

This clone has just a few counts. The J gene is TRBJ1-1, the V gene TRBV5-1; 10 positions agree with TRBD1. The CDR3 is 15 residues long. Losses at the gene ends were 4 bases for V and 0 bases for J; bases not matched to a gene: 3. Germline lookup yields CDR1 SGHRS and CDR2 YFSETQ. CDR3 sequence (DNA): TGCGCCAGCAGCCCGGGACAGGGGCTGAACACTGAAGCTTTCTTT. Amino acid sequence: CASSPGQGLNTEAFF.

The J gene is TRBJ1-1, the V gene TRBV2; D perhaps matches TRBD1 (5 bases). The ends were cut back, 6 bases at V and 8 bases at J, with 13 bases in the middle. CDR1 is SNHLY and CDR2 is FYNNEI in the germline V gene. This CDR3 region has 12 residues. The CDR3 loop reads CASRGGWEEAFF. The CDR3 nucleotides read TGTGCCAGCAGGGGGGGGTGGGAGGAAGCTTTCTTT.

The CDR3 DNA sequence: TGCGCCAGCAGCAAGGGACTAGCGGTCGACAATGAGCAGTTCTTC. It translates to CASSKGLAVDNEQFF. The chain couples TRBV4-3 to TRBJ2-1; the match to TRBD2 covers 11 bases. Unmatched junction bases numbered 5, after V lost 5 bases and J lost 5 bases. Germline CDR1 is LGHNA and CDR2 is YSLEER. The CDR3 is 15 amino acids.

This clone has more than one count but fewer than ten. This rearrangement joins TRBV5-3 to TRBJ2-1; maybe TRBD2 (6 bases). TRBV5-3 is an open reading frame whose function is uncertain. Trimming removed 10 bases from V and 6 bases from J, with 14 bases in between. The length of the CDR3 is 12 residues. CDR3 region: CAPSGWGNEQFF. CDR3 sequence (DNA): TGTGCCCCAAGCGGGTGGGGCAATGAGCAGTTCTTC.

The CDR3 loop is CASSVPGQYYEQYF. The CDR3 bases are TGTGCCAGTAGTGTCCCCGGACAGTACTACGAGCAGTACTTC. This rearrangement joins TRBV19 to TRBJ2-7; the D gene is possibly TRBD1 (6 bases). Trimming removed 5 bases at V and 3 bases at J, with 14 bases between. The CDR3 length is 14 residues. The germline V gene encodes CDR1 LNHDA and CDR2 SQIVND (reference sequence).

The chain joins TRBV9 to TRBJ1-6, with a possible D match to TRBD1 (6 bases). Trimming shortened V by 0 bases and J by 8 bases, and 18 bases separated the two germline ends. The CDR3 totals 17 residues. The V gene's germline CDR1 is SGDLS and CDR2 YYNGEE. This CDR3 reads CASSVASTGIWDSPLHF. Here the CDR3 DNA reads TGTGCCAGCAGCGTAGCTAGCACAGGGATCTGGGATTCACCCCTCCACTTT. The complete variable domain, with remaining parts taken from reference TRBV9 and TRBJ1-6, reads DSGVTQTPKHLITATGQRVTLRCSPRSGDLSVYWYQQSLDQGLQFLIQYYNGEERAKGNILERFSAQQFPDLHSELNLSSLELGDSALYFCASSVASTGIWDSPLHFGNGTRLTVT.

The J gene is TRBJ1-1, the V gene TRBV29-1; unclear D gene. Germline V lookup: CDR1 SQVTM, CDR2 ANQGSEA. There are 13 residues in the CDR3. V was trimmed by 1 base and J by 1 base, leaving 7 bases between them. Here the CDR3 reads CSVEGQRNTEAFF. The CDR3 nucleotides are TGCAGCGTTGAAGGGCAACGGAACACTGAAGCTTTCTTT.

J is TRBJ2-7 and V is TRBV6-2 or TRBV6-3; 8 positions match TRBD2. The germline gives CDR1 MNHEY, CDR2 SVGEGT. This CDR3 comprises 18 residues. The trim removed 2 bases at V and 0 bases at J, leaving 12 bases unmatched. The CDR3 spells CASSYPARGGRFSYEQYF. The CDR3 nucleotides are TGTGCCAGCAGTTACCCCGCCCGGGGCGGGAGGTTCTCCTACGAGCAGTACTTC.

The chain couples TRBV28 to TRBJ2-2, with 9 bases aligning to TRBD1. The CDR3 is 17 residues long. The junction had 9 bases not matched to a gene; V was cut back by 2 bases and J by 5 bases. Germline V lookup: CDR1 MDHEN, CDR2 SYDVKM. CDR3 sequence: CASSLRGTGLGTGELFF. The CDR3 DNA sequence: TGTGCCAGCAGTTTACGGGGGACAGGGTTGGGTACCGGGGAGCTGTTTTTT.

DNA for the CDR3: TGTGCCAGCAGTGACCGAACTAGCGGGGACTACAATGAGCAGTTCTTC. It encodes CASSDRTSGDYNEQFF. This chain links TRBV6-4 with TRBJ2-1; 10 bases align to TRBD2. This CDR3 region has 16 residues. Germline loops: CDR1 MRHNA, CDR2 SNTAGT. After removal of 2 bases from V and 3 bases from J, the junction contained 4 bases not matched to a gene.

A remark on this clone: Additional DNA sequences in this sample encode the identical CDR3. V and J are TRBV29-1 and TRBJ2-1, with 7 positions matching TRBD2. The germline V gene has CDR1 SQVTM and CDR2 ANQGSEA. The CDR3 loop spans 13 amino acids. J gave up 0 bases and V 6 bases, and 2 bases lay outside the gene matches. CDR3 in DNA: TGCAGCGTGGGGGGGGGCTCCTACAATGAGCAGTTCTTC. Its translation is CSVGGGSYNEQFF.

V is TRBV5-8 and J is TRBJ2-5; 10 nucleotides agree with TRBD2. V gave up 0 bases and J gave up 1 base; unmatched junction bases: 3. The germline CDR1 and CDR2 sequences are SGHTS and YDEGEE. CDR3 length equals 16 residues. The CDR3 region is CASSLGIAGGQETQYF. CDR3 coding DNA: TGTGCCAGCAGCTTGGGAATAGCGGGAGGCCAAGAGACCCAGTACTTC.

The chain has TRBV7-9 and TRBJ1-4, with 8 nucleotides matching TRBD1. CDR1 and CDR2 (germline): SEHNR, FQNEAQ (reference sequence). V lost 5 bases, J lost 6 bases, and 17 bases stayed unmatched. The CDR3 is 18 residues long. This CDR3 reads CASSPKTGGLYFDEKLFF. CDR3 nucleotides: TGTGCCAGCAGCCCTAAAACAGGGGGGCTTTACTTCGATGAAAAACTGTTTTTT.

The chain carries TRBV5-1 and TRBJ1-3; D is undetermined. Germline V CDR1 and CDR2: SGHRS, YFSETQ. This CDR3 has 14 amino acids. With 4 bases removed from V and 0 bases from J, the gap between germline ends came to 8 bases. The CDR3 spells CASSLISSGNTIYF. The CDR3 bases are TGCGCCAGCAGCCTCATTAGCTCTGGAAACACCATATATTTT.

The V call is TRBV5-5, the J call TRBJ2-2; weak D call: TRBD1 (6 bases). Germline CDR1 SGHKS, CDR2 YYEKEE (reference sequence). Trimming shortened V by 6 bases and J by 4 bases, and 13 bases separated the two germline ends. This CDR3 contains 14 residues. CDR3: CASTDRLSTGELFF. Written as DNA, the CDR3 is TGTGCCAGCACCGACAGGCTTAGCACCGGGGAGCTGTTTTTT. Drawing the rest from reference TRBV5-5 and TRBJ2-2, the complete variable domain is DAGVTQSPTHLIKTRGQQVTLRCSPISGHKSVSWYQQVLGQGPQFIFQYYEKEERGRGNFPDRFSARQFPNYSSELNVNALLLGDSALYLCASTDRLSTGELFFGEGSRLTVL.

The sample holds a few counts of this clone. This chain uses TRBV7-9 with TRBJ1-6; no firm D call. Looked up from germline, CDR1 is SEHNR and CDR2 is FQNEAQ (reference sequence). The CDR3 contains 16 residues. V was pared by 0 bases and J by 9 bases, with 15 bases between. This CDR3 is CASSLAITTGISPLHF. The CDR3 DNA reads TGTGCCAGCAGCTTAGCTATTACAACGGGGATTTCACCCCTCCACTTT.

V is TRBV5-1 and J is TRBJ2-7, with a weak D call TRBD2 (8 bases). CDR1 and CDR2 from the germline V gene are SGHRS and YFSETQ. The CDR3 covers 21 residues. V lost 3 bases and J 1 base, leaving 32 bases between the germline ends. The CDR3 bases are TGCGCCAGCAGCTACCCAAACTCGACAGGGCACATAATAGCGGGATCCTACGAGCAGTACTTC. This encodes CASSYPNSTGHIIAGSYEQYF.

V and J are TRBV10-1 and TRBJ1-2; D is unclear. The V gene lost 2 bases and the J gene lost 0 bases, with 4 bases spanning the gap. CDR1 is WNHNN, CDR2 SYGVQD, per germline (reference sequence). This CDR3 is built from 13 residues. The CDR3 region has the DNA TGCGCCAGCAGTGAGGGAGCTAACTATGGCTACACCTTC. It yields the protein CASSEGANYGYTF.

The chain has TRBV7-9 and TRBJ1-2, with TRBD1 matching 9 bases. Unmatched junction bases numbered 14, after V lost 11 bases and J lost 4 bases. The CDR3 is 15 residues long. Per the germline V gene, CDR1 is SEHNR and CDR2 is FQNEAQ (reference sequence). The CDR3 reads CASTEGTGYFYGYTF. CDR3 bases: TGTGCCTCAACGGAAGGGACAGGGTACTTCTATGGCTACACCTTC.

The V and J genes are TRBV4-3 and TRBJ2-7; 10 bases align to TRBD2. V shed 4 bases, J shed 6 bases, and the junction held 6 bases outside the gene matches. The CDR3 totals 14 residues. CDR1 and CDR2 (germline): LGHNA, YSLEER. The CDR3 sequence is CASSRGTSATEQYF. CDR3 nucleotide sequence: TGCGCCAGCAGCCGCGGGACTAGCGCGACCGAGCAGTACTTC.

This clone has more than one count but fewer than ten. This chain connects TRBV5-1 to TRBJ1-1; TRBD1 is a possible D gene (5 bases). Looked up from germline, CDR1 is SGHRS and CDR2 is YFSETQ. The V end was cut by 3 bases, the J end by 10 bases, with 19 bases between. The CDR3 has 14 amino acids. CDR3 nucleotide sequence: TGCGCCAGCAGCTGGACAAAGTGGGGCAATAGAGCTTTCTTT. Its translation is CASSWTKWGNRAFF.

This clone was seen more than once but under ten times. Here the CDR3 reads CASSLALDTGVADTQYF. The CDR3 DNA is TGTGCCAGCAGCTTAGCGCTGGACACGGGAGTGGCAGATACGCAGTATTTT. V and J are TRBV7-6 and TRBJ2-3; a possible D gene is TRBD2 (6 bases). Germline V lookup: CDR1 SGHVS, CDR2 FNYEAQ. Deletions cut 0 bases from V and 4 bases from J, with 17 bases between. The CDR3 spans 17 residues.

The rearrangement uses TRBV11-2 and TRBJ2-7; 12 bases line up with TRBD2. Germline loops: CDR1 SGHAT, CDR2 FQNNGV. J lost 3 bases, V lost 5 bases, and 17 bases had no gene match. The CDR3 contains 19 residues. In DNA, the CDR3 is TGTGCCAGCAGCAGAAGGCGAGGTGGACGGACTAGCGGGATCTACGAGCAGTACTTC. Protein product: CASSRRRGGRTSGIYEQYF.

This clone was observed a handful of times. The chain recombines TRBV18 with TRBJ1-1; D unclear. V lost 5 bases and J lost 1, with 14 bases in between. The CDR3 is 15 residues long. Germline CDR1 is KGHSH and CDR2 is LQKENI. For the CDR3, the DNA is TGTGCCAGCTCAGCCCCCAGTGGTTCGAACACTGAAGCTTTCTTT. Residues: CASSAPSGSNTEAFF.

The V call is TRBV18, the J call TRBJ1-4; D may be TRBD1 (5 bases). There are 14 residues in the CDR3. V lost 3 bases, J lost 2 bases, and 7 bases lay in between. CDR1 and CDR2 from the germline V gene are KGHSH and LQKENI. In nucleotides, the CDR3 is TGTGCCAGCTCACCCCCAGGGACTAATGAAAAACTGTTTTTT. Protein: CASSPPGTNEKLFF.

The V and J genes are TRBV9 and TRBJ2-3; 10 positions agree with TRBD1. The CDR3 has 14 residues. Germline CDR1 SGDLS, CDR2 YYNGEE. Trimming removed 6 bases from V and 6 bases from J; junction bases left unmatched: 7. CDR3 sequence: CASTPGQGRDTQYF. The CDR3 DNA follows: TGTGCCAGCACGCCGGGACAGGGGCGCGATACGCAGTATTTT.

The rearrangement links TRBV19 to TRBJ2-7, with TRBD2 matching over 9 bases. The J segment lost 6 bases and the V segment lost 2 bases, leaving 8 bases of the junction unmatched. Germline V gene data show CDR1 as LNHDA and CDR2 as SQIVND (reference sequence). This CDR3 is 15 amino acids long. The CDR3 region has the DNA TGTGCCAGTAGTATATCGCTAGCGGGAATAAGCGAGCAGTACTTC. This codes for CASSISLAGISEQYF.

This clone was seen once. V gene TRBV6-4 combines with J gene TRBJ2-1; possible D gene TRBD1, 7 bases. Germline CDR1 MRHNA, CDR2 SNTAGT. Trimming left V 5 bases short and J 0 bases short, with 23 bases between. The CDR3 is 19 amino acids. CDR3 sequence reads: CASSPGGFSDKSSYNEQFF. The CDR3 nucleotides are TGTGCCAGCAGTCCAGGGGGGTTCAGCGACAAAAGCTCCTACAATGAGCAGTTCTTC.

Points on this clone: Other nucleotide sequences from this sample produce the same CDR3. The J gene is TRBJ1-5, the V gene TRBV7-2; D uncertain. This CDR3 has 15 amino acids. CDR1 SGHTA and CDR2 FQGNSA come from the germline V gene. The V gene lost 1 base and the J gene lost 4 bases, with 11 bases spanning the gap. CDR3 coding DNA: TGTGCCAGCAGCTTAGTAGCGGGCGGTAATCAGCCCCAGCATTTT. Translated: CASSLVAGGNQPQHF.